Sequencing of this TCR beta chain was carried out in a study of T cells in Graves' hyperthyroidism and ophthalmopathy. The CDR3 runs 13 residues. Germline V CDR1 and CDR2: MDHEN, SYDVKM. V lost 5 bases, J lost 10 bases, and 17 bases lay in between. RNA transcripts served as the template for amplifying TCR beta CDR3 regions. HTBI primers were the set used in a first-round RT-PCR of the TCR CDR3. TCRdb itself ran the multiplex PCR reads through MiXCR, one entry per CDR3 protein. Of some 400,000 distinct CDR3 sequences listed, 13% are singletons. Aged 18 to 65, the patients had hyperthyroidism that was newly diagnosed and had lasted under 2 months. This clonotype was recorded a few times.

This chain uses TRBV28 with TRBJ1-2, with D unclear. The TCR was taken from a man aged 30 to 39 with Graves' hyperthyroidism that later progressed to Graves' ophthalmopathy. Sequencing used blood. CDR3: CASSAAALLDYTF. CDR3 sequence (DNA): TGTGCCAGCAGTGCCGCTGCTTTATTAGACTACACCTTC.